The 9 T cell receptor beta chains reported below all come from one sample, sequenced in a study of blood T cell repertoires in COVID-19. Some clones are missing from TCRdb's copy, which holds only in-frame ones; the method was immunoSEQ multiplex PCR. This sample has 40,000 to 45,000 clones, with 70% to 90% found just once. Sequenced material: peripheral blood. The receptors derive from a human donor in a cohort sampled during active COVID-19.

V gene TRBV3-1 (or the pseudogene TRBV3-2) combines with J gene TRBJ1-1; D call uncertain. Trimming removed 4 bases at V and 1 base at J, with 7 bases between. The CDR3 runs 13 residues. Germline loops: CDR1 LGHDT, CDR2 YNNKEL (reference sequence). The CDR3: CASSRHTNTEAFF. The CDR3 DNA sequence: TGTGCCAGCAGCCGTCACACGAACACTGAAGCTTTCTTT.

This chain connects TRBV5-1 to TRBJ2-7; possible D gene TRBD2, 6 bases. Germline lookup yields CDR1 SGHRS and CDR2 YFSETQ. This CDR3 comprises 14 residues. V was clipped by 3 bases and J by 6 bases, with 16 bases between them. The chain's CDR3 is CASSSGDSQPEQYF. As DNA, the CDR3 is TGCGCCAGCAGCTCTGGGGACTCTCAACCCGAGCAGTACTTC.

The chain combines TRBV5-6 with TRBJ2-1; TRBD2 aligns across 9 bases. Germline V gives CDR1 SGHDT, CDR2 YYEEEE. This CDR3 has 18 amino acids. Trimming cost V 2 bases and J 7 bases; bases outside gene matches: 16. The CDR3 DNA sequence: TGTGCCAGCAGCTTCGTGGCGGCGGGAGGGCCGAGGTCAAATGAGCAGTTCTTC. Translation gives CASSFVAAGGPRSNEQFF.

The rearrangement uses TRBV7-6 and TRBJ1-4, with D tentatively TRBD1 (6 bases). V lost 2 bases, J lost 8 bases, and 9 bases lay in between. Germline CDR1 reads SGHVS; CDR2 reads FNYEAQ. CDR3 length: 13 residues. The CDR3, as DNA: TGTGCCAGCAGCTTAAGGGGGGGGGAAAAACTGTTTTTT. This encodes CASSLRGGEKLFF.

The chain uses TRBV7-2 and TRBJ1-1; possible D gene TRBD1, 6 bases. The germline V gene encodes CDR1 SGHTA and CDR2 FQGNSA. CDR3 size: 14 residues. V dropped 4 bases and J dropped 5 bases, with 14 bases sitting between them. In DNA form, the CDR3 reads TGTGCCAGCAGCTCAACAGGGACGAGTACTGAAGCTTTCTTT. Encoded protein: CASSSTGTSTEAFF. Supplemented by reference TRBV7-2 and TRBJ1-1, the full variable domain reads GAGVSQSPSNKVTEKGKDVELRCDPISGHTALYWYRQSLGQGLEFLIYFQGNSAPDKSGLPSDRFSAERTGGSVSTLTIQRTQQEDSAVYLCASSSTGTSTEAFFGQGTRLTVV.

The rearrangement joins TRBV11-2 to TRBJ2-2, with TRBD1 matching over 10 bases. The CDR3 runs 15 residues. V lost 3 bases, J lost 3 bases, and 1 base stayed unmatched. CDR1 SGHAT and CDR2 FQNNGV come from the germline V gene. The DNA for the CDR3 is TGTGCCAGCAGCTTCGGGACAGGGGACACCGGGGAGCTGTTTTTT. Translating it yields CASSFGTGDTGELFF.

The gene calls are TRBV13 and TRBJ2-7; tentatively, D is TRBD2 (5 bases). Germline V CDR1 and CDR2: PRHDT, FYEKMQ (reference sequence). Between the trimmed V and J ends, which lost 3 bases and 0 bases, there was a span of 6 bases. The length of the CDR3 is 13 residues. The CDR3 sequence is CASSLGSSYEQYF. The CDR3 DNA reads TGTGCCAGCAGCTTGGGGAGCTCCTACGAGCAGTACTTC.

This sequence joins TRBV18 and TRBJ2-7; 7 bases map to TRBD2. The CDR3 is 13 amino acids. The junction had 0 bases not matched to a gene; V was cut back by 2 bases and J by 2 bases. Germline CDR1 reads KGHSH; CDR2 reads LQKENI. The CDR3 region is CASSPAGAYEQYF. Written as DNA, the CDR3 is TGTGCCAGCTCACCAGCGGGAGCCTACGAGCAGTACTTC.

The CDR3 bases are TGTGCCAGTACCTGGGCCTCTGGGGCCAACGTCCTGACTTTC. Protein sequence: CASTWASGANVLTF. The chain has TRBV19 and TRBJ2-6, with no clear D. Looked up from germline, CDR1 is LNHDA and CDR2 is SQIVND (reference sequence). The CDR3 totals 14 residues. The V end was cut by 7 bases, the J end by 0 bases, with 7 bases between.